These T cell receptor beta chains were read from a single sample in a study of a mutant IDH1 vaccine in newly diagnosed glioma. The table came from immunoSEQ multiplex PCR; TCRdb's copy has only in-frame clones and leaves some out. This sample has about 88,000 clones, with around 80% found just once. The source material was PBMCs, sampled from a glioma patient treated with radiotherapy, temozolomide or both. These receptors originate from a man between 35 and 55 years old with glioma. Some clones in this sample may be carry-over from other donors' samples. CDR3s include the opening cysteine and the closing phenylalanine or tryptophan. Fields, in order: D gene, V gene, clone size, CDR3 length, J gene, CDR3 protein, CDR3 DNA. A D gene is named only where the DNA matches it firmly. Not every row has a clone size; where given, it reads once, few, many or a size class.

>TRBD2|TRBV27|.|16|TRBJ2-5
CASSPTSGGARETQYF
TGTGCCAGCAGCCCGACTAGCGGGGGGGCACGAGAGACCCAGTACTTC
>.|TRBV6-1|.|15|TRBJ1-5
CASSEWLRSSQPQHF
TGTGCCAGCAGTGAGTGGCTAAGGTCGTCCCAGCCCCAGCATTTT
>TRBD2|TRBV27|many|15|TRBJ2-7
CASSSWGTSSYEQYF
TGTGCCAGCAGTTCCTGGGGGACTAGCTCCTACGAGCAGTACTTC
>.|TRBV27|.|12|TRBJ1-1
CASKLGNTEAFF
TGTGCCAGCAAGTTGGGGAACACTGAAGCTTTCTTT
>.|TRBV6-1|.|12|TRBJ2-7
CASRNSGYEQYF
TGTGCCAGCAGGAACAGTGGCTACGAGCAGTACTTC
>.|TRBV18|.|13|TRBJ1-5
CASSPTVGQPQHF
TGTGCCAGCTCACCTACAGTCGGTCAGCCCCAGCATTTT
>.|TRBV19|few|13|TRBJ1-2
CASGLGTDYGYTF
TGTGCCAGTGGCCTCGGGACCGACTATGGCTACACCTTC
>TRBD1|TRBV28|few|14|TRBJ1-3
CASRGQGSGNTIYF
TGTGCCAGCAGGGGACAGGGCTCGGGAAACACCATATATTTT
>.|TRBV30|once|15|TRBJ2-5
CAWSVGGGWQETQYF
TGTGCCTGGAGTGTGGGTGGCGGGTGGCAAGAGACCCAGTACTTC
>.|TRBV18|.|15|TRBJ1-2
CASSPGQGRNYGYTF
TGTGCCAGCTCACCAGGGCAGGGGCGGAACTATGGCTACACCTTC
>TRBD1|TRBV4-1|.|17|TRBJ1-4
CASSQGDRAIRNEKLFF
TGCGCCAGCAGCCAAGGGGACAGGGCTATCAGAAATGAAAAACTGTTTTTT
>.|TRBV11-3|.|12|TRBJ1-1
CASSAEDTEAFF
TGTGCCAGCAGCGCTGAGGACACTGAAGCTTTCTTT
>.|TRBV18|.|12|TRBJ1-3
CASSPPGNTIYF
TGTGCCAGCTCCCCCCCAGGAAACACCATATATTTT
>.|TRBV14|.|15|TRBJ2-3
CASSQAGTSTSTQYF
TGTGCCAGCAGCCAAGCCGGGACCTCGACCAGCACGCAGTATTTT
>TRBD1|TRBV5-1|.|13|TRBJ1-1
CASSGGQGTEAFF
TGCGCCAGCAGCGGCGGACAGGGCACTGAAGCTTTCTTT
>.|TRBV7-2|.|13|TRBJ2-7
CASSFLLPYEQYF
TGTGCCAGCAGCTTTTTGCTTCCTTACGAGCAGTACTTC
>.|TRBV14|.|13|TRBJ1-2
CASSHTRNYGYTF
TGTGCCAGCAGCCACACTAGGAACTATGGCTACACCTTC
>TRBD1|TRBV5-6|.|14|TRBJ1-2
CASSPGQGNYGYTF
TGTGCCAGCAGCCCCGGACAGGGCAACTATGGCTACACCTTC
>.|TRBV6-5|once|13|TRBJ1-2
CASSAMGGLGYTF
TGTGCCAGCAGTGCAATGGGGGGGCTTGGCTACACCTTC
>.|TRBV7-2|.|14|TRBJ1-4
CASSFRFGNEKLFF
TGTGCCAGCAGCTTCCGATTTGGTAATGAAAAACTGTTTTTT
>TRBD1|TRBV13|.|15|TRBJ1-2
CASSRRQGGYYGYTF
TGTGCCAGCAGCAGACGACAGGGAGGGTACTATGGCTACACCTTC
>.|TRBV2|.|13|TRBJ2-5
CASGLGRQETQYF
TGTGCCAGCGGGTTGGGCAGACAAGAGACCCAGTACTTC
>.|TRBV10-3|.|12|TRBJ2-1
CAVGPGGNEQFF
.
>.|TRBV4-1|.|19|TRBJ2-5
CASSQAVPPWRADKETQYF
TGCGCCAGCAGCCAAGCAGTCCCGCCTTGGCGAGCGGATAAAGAGACCCAGTACTTC
>.|TRBV14|.|13|TRBJ1-1
CASSRLLSTEAFF
TGTGCCAGCAGCCGCCTCTTGAGCACTGAAGCTTTCTTT
>TRBD1|TRBV6-1|.|13|TRBJ1-6
CASRDRGNSPLHF
TGTGCCAGCAGGGACAGGGGTAATTCACCCCTCCACTTT
>.|TRBV4-2|.|12|TRBJ2-5
CASSQGGETQYF
TGTGCCAGCAGCCAAGGGGGGGAGACCCAGTACTTC
>.|TRBV4-1|.|14|TRBJ1-1
CASSQQGMNTEAFF
TGCGCCAGCAGCCAACAGGGCATGAACACTGAAGCTTTCTTT
>.|TRBV7-9|.|11|TRBJ2-2
CASSSTGELFF
TGTGCCAGCAGCTCGACCGGGGAGCTGTTTTTT
>.|TRBV9|.|13|TRBJ2-3
CASSDWNTDTQYF
TGTGCCAGCAGCGATTGGAACACAGATACGCAGTATTTT
>.|TRBV29-1|once|11|TRBJ1-1
CSARTFTEAFF
TGCAGCGCTCGGACATTCACTGAAGCTTTCTTT
>TRBD1|TRBV7-8|.|16|TRBJ1-1
CASSLEGQGARTEAFF
TGTGCCAGCAGCTTAGAGGGACAGGGGGCGAGGACTGAAGCTTTCTTT
>.|TRBV5-6|.|12|TRBJ2-7
CASSLTANEQYF
TGTGCCAGCAGCTTGACAGCCAACGAGCAGTACTTC
>TRBD1|TRBV5-4|.|14|TRBJ1-2
CASSLALQGYGYTF
TGTGCCAGCAGCTTGGCACTACAGGGGTATGGCTACACCTTC
>.|TRBV10-3|once|13|TRBJ2-5
CAISESSAGTQYF
TGTGCCATCAGTGAGTCTTCCGCAGGGACCCAGTACTTC
>.|TRBV30|.|11|TRBJ2-5
CAWSVGTGNYF
.
>.|TRBV5-1|.|14|TRBJ1-3
CASSLGNSGNTIYF
TGCGCCAGCAGCTTGGGGAACTCTGGAAACACCATATATTTT
>.|TRBV7-6|.|13|TRBJ2-7
CASSAFLDSEQYF
TGTGCCAGCAGCGCCTTTTTGGACTCCGAGCAGTACTTC
>.|TRBV5-6|once|15|TRBJ1-2
CASSPVAQGTHGYTF
TGTGCCAGCAGCCCCGTCGCACAGGGCACCCATGGCTACACCTTC
>.|TRBV5-1|many|13|TRBJ1-1
CASSFVGNTEAFF
TGCGCCAGCAGCTTCGTAGGGAACACTGAAGCTTTCTTT
>TRBD1|TRBV19|.|16|TRBJ1-5
CASSVRGQGADQPQHF
TGTGCCAGTAGTGTCAGAGGACAGGGGGCTGATCAGCCCCAGCATTTT
>TRBD1|TRBV19|many|14|TRBJ1-1
CASGRQGSGTEAFF
TGTGCCAGTGGACGACAGGGGTCGGGCACTGAAGCTTTCTTT
>.|TRBV5-1|few|13|TRBJ1-2
CASSFGGSYGYTF
TGCGCCAGCAGCTTCGGGGGCAGCTATGGCTACACCTTC
>.|TRBV14|.|15|TRBJ1-3
CASSQKQGKGNTIYF
TGTGCCAGCAGCCAGAAACAGGGAAAAGGAAACACCATATATTTT
>.|TRBV15|.|13|TRBJ1-2
CATSRVGSYGYIF
TGTGCCACCAGCAGAGTCGGCTCCTATGGCTACATCTTC
>.|TRBV7-9|.|13|TRBJ1-6
CASSLGYDSPLHF
TGTGCCAGCAGCTTAGGGTACGATTCACCCCTCCACTTT
>.|TRBV4-1|.|16|TRBJ1-2
CASSQDSGEGRHGYTF
TGCGCCAGCAGCCAAGATTCGGGGGAGGGAAGGCATGGTTACACCTTC
>.|TRBV5-3|.|11|TRBJ1-2
CARSLFGGYTF
TGTGCCAGAAGCTTGTTTGGGGGCTACACCTTC
>.|TRBV5-5|.|15|TRBJ2-1
CASSLQGGSYNEQFF
TGTGCCAGCAGCTTACAAGGGGGCTCCTACAATGAGCAGTTCTTC
>.|TRBV30|.|13|TRBJ2-7
CAWSNGRDYEQYF
TGTGCCTGGTCCAATGGCCGGGACTACGAGCAGTACTTC
>.|TRBV4-1|.|13|TRBJ1-4
CASSQDFYEKLFF
TGCGCCAGCAGCCAAGATTTTTATGAAAAACTGTTTTTT
>.|TRBV6-1|.|13|TRBJ1-1
CASSDQVNTEAFF
TGTGCCAGCAGTGACCAGGTGAACACTGAAGCTTTCTTT
>.|TRBV2|.|14|TRBJ2-3
CASSEGRGTDTQYF
TGTGCCAGCAGTGAAGGCAGGGGAACAGATACGCAGTATTTT
>TRBD1|TRBV29-1|once|14|TRBJ1-2
CSVAQGTQNYGYTF
TGCAGCGTAGCACAGGGGACCCAAAACTATGGCTACACCTTC
>.|TRBV2|.|14|TRBJ1-4
CASRPHSTNEKLFF
TGTGCCAGCAGGCCGCACTCAACTAATGAAAAACTGTTTTTT